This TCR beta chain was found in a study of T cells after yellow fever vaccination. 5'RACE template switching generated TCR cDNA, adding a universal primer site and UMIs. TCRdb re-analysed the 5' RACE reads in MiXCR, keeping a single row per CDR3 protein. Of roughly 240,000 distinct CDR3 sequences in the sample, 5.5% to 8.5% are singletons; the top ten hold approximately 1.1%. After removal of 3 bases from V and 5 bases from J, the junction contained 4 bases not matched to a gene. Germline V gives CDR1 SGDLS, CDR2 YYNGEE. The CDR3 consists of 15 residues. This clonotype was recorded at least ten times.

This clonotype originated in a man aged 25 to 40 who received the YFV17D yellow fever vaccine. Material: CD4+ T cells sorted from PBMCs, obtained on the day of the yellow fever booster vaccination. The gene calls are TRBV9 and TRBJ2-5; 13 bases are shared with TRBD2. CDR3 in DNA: TGTGCCAGCAGCGGCGGACTAGCGGGAGTTGAGACCCAGTACTTC. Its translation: CASSGGLAGVETQYF.